Shown below are 19 T cell receptor beta chains from a single sample sequenced in a study of blood T cells in healthy people across ages (dated by TCRdb to about 2015). Library prep was done by 5' RACE. The sequencing machine was an Illumina HiSeq 2500. A second PCR of roughly 7 to 12 cycles was performed with a sample-barcoded 5' primer and a J-beta primer mix. TCRdb itself trimmed the public reads at Q25 with fastp, ran MiXCR and retained productive beta chains. When rows share a CDR3 protein, they turn into one entry using the most common DNA and genes. Within this sample are 1.5 million to 2 million distinct CDR3 sequences, with roughly 28% of them counted one time only. The ten largest account for approximately 7.7% of the sample. The specimen sequenced was blood. The receptors originated from a woman under 40 in good health.

This sequence joins TRBV28 and TRBJ2-1; D call uncertain. V dropped 2 bases and J dropped 12 bases, with 11 bases sitting between them. Looked up from germline, CDR1 is MDHEN and CDR2 is SYDVKM. This CDR3 region has 12 residues. As DNA, the CDR3 is TGTGCCAGCAGTTTAAGGCAGGCTGGGCAGTTCTTC. As protein: CASSLRQAGQFF.

As regards this clonotype: One junction end does not reproduce the germline sequence, and a read error may be involved. The chain uses TRBV28 and TRBJ2-1; D tentatively fits TRBD1 or TRBD2 (5 bases each). This CDR3 is 14 amino acids long. CDR1 is MDHEN, CDR2 SYDVKM, per germline. The CDR3 loop reads CACSLSGRFHEQFF. CDR3 sequence (DNA): TGTGCCTGCAGTCTGTCGGGACGGTTTCATGAGCAGTTCTTC.

The chain employs TRBV12-3 or TRBV12-4 and TRBJ1-5; no clear D. The CDR3 sequence is 15 residues long. V lost 3 bases and J 3 bases, leaving 12 bases between the germline ends. The CDR3 loop reads CASSFSGEYNQPQHF. The CDR3 bases are TGTGCCAGCAGTTTTTCTGGAGAGTACAATCAGCCCCAGCATTTT.

Here the CDR3 DNA reads TGCGCCAGCAAGACAGGGGCCGCGAACACTGAAGCTTTCTTT. This sequence encodes CASKTGAANTEAFF. The chain employs TRBV5-1 and TRBJ1-1, with TRBD1 matching over 8 bases. The length of the CDR3 is 14 residues. Germline CDR1 reads SGHRS; CDR2 reads YFSETQ. Losses at the gene ends were 6 bases for V and 1 base for J; bases not matched to a gene: 5.

Turning to this clonotype: A read error may account for a junction end that differs from germline. The J gene is TRBJ2-1, the V gene TRBV20-1; D not resolved. The CDR3 has 14 residues. Per the germline V gene, CDR1 is DFQATT and CDR2 is SNEGSKA (reference sequence). CDR3 in amino acids: CSAREASIRNEQFF. CDR3 nucleotides: TGCAGTGCCAGAGAGGCGTCGATTAGAAATGAGCAGTTCTTC.

This clonotype was seen only a few times. The genes are TRBV7-2 and TRBJ2-3; TRBD2 matches 14 bases. Germline CDR1 reads SGHTA; CDR2 reads FQGNSA. The V gene end was trimmed by 4 bases and the J gene end by 7 bases; junction bases not matched to a gene: 4. The length of the CDR3 is 15 residues. In nucleotides, the CDR3 is TGTGCCAGCAGCTCGGGACTAGCGGGAGCTTATACGCAGTATTTT. It yields the protein CASSSGLAGAYTQYF.

The CDR3 here is CASSPRRTGGADTQYF. As DNA, the CDR3 is TGCGCCAGCAGCCCTCGGCGGACAGGGGGTGCAGATACGCAGTATTTT. J is TRBJ2-3 and V is TRBV5-1; the match to TRBD1 covers 10 bases. V trimming: 4 bases; J trimming: 4 bases; junction bases outside the gene matches: 9. The CDR3 has 16 residues. The germline V gene has CDR1 SGHRS and CDR2 YFSETQ.

This clonotype is a singleton in its sample. The chain employs TRBV5-4 and TRBJ1-6; 8 nucleotides agree with TRBD1. Germline CDR1 is SGHNT and CDR2 is YYREEE (reference sequence). This CDR3 comprises 15 residues. The junction had 8 bases not matched to a gene; V was cut back by 5 bases and J by 7 bases. This CDR3 is CASSFWDRPNSPLHF. CDR3 sequence (DNA): TGTGCCAGCAGTTTTTGGGACAGGCCCAATTCACCCCTCCACTTT.

The V call is TRBV7-9, the J call TRBJ2-1; 8 bases line up with TRBD1. The DNA end is a closer match to TRBJ2-7, so the J assignment may be wrong. Germline values: CDR1 SEHNR, CDR2 FQNEAQ (reference sequence). This CDR3 spans 15 amino acids. Written as DNA, the CDR3 is TGTGCCAGCAGCAGCCTGGACAGGGCGCCCTACGAGCAGTACTTC. Protein: CASSSLDRAPYEQYF.

The chain carries TRBV5-1 and TRBJ2-7; D is unclear. Per the germline V gene, CDR1 is SGHRS and CDR2 is YFSETQ. The CDR3 contains 14 residues. V gave up 0 bases and J gave up 5 bases, with 12 bases separating them. As DNA, the CDR3 is TGCGCCAGCAGCTTGGGGCAGGCATCGGACGAGCAGTACTTC. Its protein product is CASSLGQASDEQYF.

The gene calls are TRBV9 and TRBJ1-6; 8 nucleotides agree with TRBD1. The germline V gene has CDR1 SGDLS and CDR2 YYNGEE. Trimming took 2 bases from V and 8 from J; bases not matched to a gene: 6. The CDR3 runs to 15 residues. CDR3 protein: CASSVTGVEDSPLHF. CDR3 sequence (DNA): TGTGCCAGCAGCGTGACAGGGGTGGAGGATTCACCCCTCCACTTT. Filled out from reference TRBV9 and TRBJ1-6, the complete variable domain reads DSGVTQTPKHLITATGQRVTLRCSPRSGDLSVYWYQQSLDQGLQFLIQYYNGEERAKGNILERFSAQQFPDLHSELNLSSLELGDSALYFCASSVTGVEDSPLHFGNGTRLTVT.

In this sample, this clonotype turned up a few times. The CDR3 nucleotides read TGTGCCAGCAGTCCCCCACAGATCGCCTGGGGTGAGCAGTTCTTC. Protein sequence: CASSPPQIAWGEQFF. The rearrangement links TRBV28 to TRBJ2-1; D ambiguous. The germline V and J ends were trimmed by 5 bases and 9 bases, with 20 bases remaining between them. CDR1 and CDR2 from the germline V gene are MDHEN and SYDVKM. This CDR3 region has 15 residues.

The rearrangement joins TRBV20-1 to TRBJ2-5; a possible D gene is TRBD2 (5 bases). This CDR3 comprises 13 residues. Per germline, CDR1 DFQATT and CDR2 SNEGSKA (reference sequence). Deletions cut 5 bases from V and 5 bases from J, with 15 bases between. The CDR3 region is CSAARPGVETQYF. In nucleotides, the CDR3 is TGCAGTGCTGCCCGCCCCGGGGTGGAGACCCAGTACTTC.

The chain joins TRBV7-6 to TRBJ2-4, with a tentative D call TRBD2 (5 bases). The CDR3 length is 15 residues. V was trimmed by 3 bases and J by 15 bases, leaving 24 bases between them. The germline V gene encodes CDR1 SGHVS and CDR2 FNYEAQ. The CDR3 sequence: CASSFRAEGDETRYF. As DNA, the CDR3 is TGTGCCAGCAGCTTTAGGGCAGAGGGCGACGAGACCCGGTACTTC.

This chain joins TRBV12-3 or TRBV12-4 and TRBJ2-3; D unresolved. The CDR3 has 14 amino acids. The V and J ends lost 1 base and 2 bases respectively, with 7 bases between them. The CDR3: CASSLVRTTDTQYF. CDR3 nucleotide sequence: TGTGCCAGCAGTTTAGTGCGGACCACAGATACGCAGTATTTT.

The chain is built from TRBV20-1 and TRBJ2-5, with D tentatively TRBD2 (5 bases). Trimming removed 3 bases at V and 9 bases at J, with 11 bases between. The CDR3 extends over 11 amino acids. The V gene's germline CDR1 is DFQATT and CDR2 SNEGSKA (reference sequence). The CDR3 loop is CSASIGRAQYF. In DNA, the CDR3 is TGCAGTGCTAGTATAGGGCGGGCCCAGTACTTC.

This clonotype was seen just once. One end of the junction varies from germline; a read error may be responsible. The rearrangement joins TRBV7-2 to TRBJ2-6, with D tentatively TRBD1 (6 bases). The CDR3 has 16 residues. Germline V gene sequence: CDR1 SGHTA, CDR2 FQGNSA. The CDR3 DNA follows: TGTGCCCGCAGCTTAGACAGGTCTTCTGGGGCCAACGTCCGGACTTTC. Protein sequence: CARSLDRSSGANVRTF.

The J gene is TRBJ2-7, the V gene TRBV12-3 or TRBV12-4; D gene uncertain. With 2 bases removed from V and 9 bases from J, the gap between germline ends came to 8 bases. The CDR3 is 11 amino acids. For the CDR3, the DNA is TGTGCCAGCAGTTTACCGGGCAGGCAGTACTTC. Amino acids: CASSLPGRQYF.

This clonotype showed up just once. V usage is TRBV7-2 and J usage is TRBJ2-5, with 8 bases fitting TRBD2. Germline CDR1 and CDR2: SGHTA and FQGNSA. The CDR3 consists of 15 residues. V shed 4 bases, J shed 7 bases, and the junction held 11 bases outside the gene matches. The CDR3: CASSSDGGGLGTQYF. The CDR3 coding sequence is TGTGCCAGCAGCTCGGATGGCGGGGGGCTCGGGACCCAGTACTTC.